The 32 T cell receptor beta chains below come from one sample, sequenced in a study of a mutant IDH1 vaccine in newly diagnosed glioma. Their target antigens are unknown. Time point: week 11, during vaccination. Vaccination used 300 ug of mutant IDH1 20-mer peptide per dose, with topical imiquimod. The protocol was immunoSEQ multiplex PCR, while the TCRdb copy is restricted to in-frame clones and leaves out a portion. This table has around 65,000 clones, approximately 80% appearing once. The sequenced sample was PBMCs, obtained from a glioma patient whose treatment included an IDH1 peptide vaccine. The receptors were gathered from a man aged 45 to 65 with glioma.

V and J are TRBV5-4 and TRBJ2-3; D possibly corresponds to TRBD1 (6 bases). The CDR3 length is 15 residues. Germline V gene data show CDR1 as SGHNT and CDR2 as YYREEE (reference sequence). V gave up 2 bases and J gave up 6 bases, with 16 bases separating them. The CDR3 sequence: CASSFSDRLLDTQYF. In DNA form, the CDR3 reads TGTGCCAGCAGCTTTTCAGACAGGTTGTTGGATACGCAGTATTTT.

This rearrangement joins TRBV28 to TRBJ2-4; 8 bases match TRBD1. V lost 3 bases and J lost 0; bases outside the gene matches: 10. The CDR3 covers 18 residues. In germline, CDR1 is MDHEN, CDR2 SYDVKM. CDR3 residues: CASSFPGGDNLAKNIQYF. The CDR3 DNA sequence: TGTGCCAGCAGTTTCCCAGGGGGCGATAATCTAGCCAAAAACATTCAGTACTTC.

This rearrangement joins TRBV6-1 to TRBJ2-1; 9 bases are a match to TRBD2. The CDR3 spans 15 residues. Germline lookup yields CDR1 MNHNS and CDR2 SASEGT. With V trimmed by 7 bases and J by 8 bases, 12 bases remained unmatched. In DNA form, the CDR3 reads TGTGCCAGCAAGCCGCGGGAGGGAGGAGTGGATGAGCAGTTCTTC. This sequence encodes CASKPREGGVDEQFF.

This sequence joins TRBV7-9 and TRBJ1-1; D call uncertain. The germline gives CDR1 SEHNR, CDR2 FQNEAQ (reference sequence). CDR3 size: 13 residues. Trimming left V 3 bases short and J 1 base short, with 6 bases between. The CDR3 nucleotides are TGTGCCAGCAGCTTTTCTGGGAACACTGAAGCTTTCTTT. Translation: CASSFSGNTEAFF.

This chain uses TRBV5-6 with TRBJ2-5, with 7 bases that match TRBD2. The J call may be wrong; the DNA end is better matched by TRBJ2-7. The CDR3 totals 15 residues. Per the germline V gene, CDR1 is SGHDT and CDR2 is YYEEEE. CDR3 protein: CASSPGGSGFVEQYF. The CDR3 DNA reads as TGTGCCAGCAGCCCCGGGGGGTCCGGGTTCGTCGAGCAGTACTTC.

This chain uses TRBV7-9 with TRBJ1-1; D call uncertain. CDR1 SEHNR and CDR2 FQNEAQ come from the germline V gene (reference sequence). This CDR3 contains 12 residues. The V end lost 5 bases, the J end lost 6 bases, and 10 bases lay between the germline ends. The CDR3 sequence: CASSRAGSEAFF. CDR3 in DNA: TGTGCCAGCAGCCGGGCGGGCTCTGAAGCTTTCTTT.

The sample holds a few counts of this clone. The rearrangement links TRBV5-1 to TRBJ2-7; D remains ambiguous. From germline, CDR1 is SGHRS and CDR2 YFSETQ. This CDR3 is built from 15 residues. Trimming cost V 0 bases and J 0 bases, with 10 bases left between them. The CDR3 DNA sequence: TGCGCCAGCAGCTTGGAGGCAACAGTCTCCTACGAGCAGTACTTC. As protein: CASSLEATVSYEQYF.

In its sample, this clone was seen once. The rearrangement uses TRBV9 and TRBJ2-3; no firm D call. Per germline, CDR1 SGDLS and CDR2 YYNGEE. The V end lost 0 bases, the J end lost 6 bases, and 5 bases lay between the germline ends. This CDR3 has 12 amino acids. CDR3 DNA: TGTGCCAGCAGCGTAGAGAGGGATACGCAGTATTTT. Translation gives CASSVERDTQYF.

By share, this clone ranks as medium-sized. V is TRBV6-4 and J is TRBJ2-2; D uncertain. The CDR3 covers 13 residues. From germline, CDR1 is MRHNA and CDR2 SNTAGT. V lost 2 bases and J lost 0, with 1 base in between. This chain's CDR3 is CASSDTNTGELFF. For the CDR3, the DNA is TGTGCCAGCAGTGACACGAACACCGGGGAGCTGTTTTTT.

The chain is built from TRBV7-2 and TRBJ1-5; D is possibly TRBD1 (5 bases). This CDR3 has 14 residues. CDR1 and CDR2 from the germline V gene are SGHTA and FQGNSA. With 5 bases removed from V and 7 bases from J, the gap between germline ends came to 15 bases. CDR3 in DNA: TGTGCCAGCAGCCCAAGTACGGGGACCCAGCCCCAGCATTTT. Amino acid sequence: CASSPSTGTQPQHF.

The chain combines TRBV9 with TRBJ1-3; TRBD1 is a possible D gene (6 bases). CDR3 length equals 16 residues. V was clipped by 3 bases and J by 4 bases, with 17 bases between them. Germline V gene sequence: CDR1 SGDLS, CDR2 YYNGEE. This CDR3 reads CASSEQQGVGGNTIYF. Written as DNA, the CDR3 is TGTGCCAGCAGCGAACAACAGGGAGTGGGAGGAAACACCATATATTTT.

V usage is TRBV15 and J usage is TRBJ2-1; TRBD2 aligns across 7 bases. This CDR3 has 15 amino acids. The V gene end was trimmed by 7 bases and the J gene end by 4 bases; junction bases not matched to a gene: 10. Germline CDR1 and CDR2: LNHNV and YYDKDF (reference sequence). This CDR3 reads CATKGQRGYYNEQFF. As DNA, the CDR3 is TGTGCCACCAAAGGGCAGCGGGGATATTACAATGAGCAGTTCTTC.

The chain recombines TRBV6-5 with TRBJ2-6; D gene unclear. The CDR3 runs 11 residues. Trimming took off 6 bases at V and 4 bases at J, with 1 base between the two ends. Germline V gene lookup returns CDR1 MNHEY and CDR2 SVGAGI. CDR3 nucleotide sequence: TGTGCCAGCAGAGGGGCCAACGTCCTGACTTTC. This codes for CASRGANVLTF.

This clone is medium-sized (0.01 to 0.1%) within its sample. The CDR3 sequence: CASSNRGSSYEQYF. In DNA form, the CDR3 reads TGTGCCAGCAGTAACAGGGGGAGCTCCTACGAGCAGTACTTC. This rearrangement joins TRBV2 to TRBJ2-7, with 8 bases lining up with TRBD1. The ends lost 5 bases at V and 0 bases at J; junction bases unmatched: 3. CDR1 SNHLY and CDR2 FYNNEI come from the germline V gene. The CDR3 loop spans 14 amino acids.

Details on this clone: Other nucleotide sequences in the sample specify the same CDR3. V and J are TRBV6-1 and TRBJ1-3; no reliable D call. The germline CDR1 and CDR2 sequences are MNHNS and SASEGT. Trimming shortened V by 1 base and J by 0 bases, and 7 bases separated the two germline ends. The CDR3 totals 15 residues. CDR3 DNA sequence: TGTGCCAGCAGTGAAGGAATATACTCTGGAAACACCATATATTTT. It codes for CASSEGIYSGNTIYF.

The chain links TRBV28 to TRBJ2-7; no clear D. The CDR3 extends over 13 amino acids. Trimming stripped 3 bases from V and 2 bases from J, with 8 bases between. Germline loops: CDR1 MDHEN, CDR2 SYDVKM. The CDR3 region is CASSLNPTYEQYF. In DNA form, the CDR3 reads TGTGCCAGCAGTTTGAACCCAACCTACGAGCAGTACTTC.

The chain links TRBV11-3 to TRBJ1-4; tentatively, D is TRBD1 (5 bases). Germline assignment: CDR1 SGHNT and CDR2 YENEEA. The V end lost 0 bases, the J end lost 6 bases, and 11 bases lay between the germline ends. This CDR3 has 15 amino acids. The CDR3 is CASSLDGTNHEKLFF. CDR3 nucleotide sequence: TGTGCCAGCAGCTTAGATGGGACCAATCATGAAAAACTGTTTTTT.

Only a few counts were recorded for this clone. The V gene is TRBV30, the J gene TRBJ1-4; tentative D call: TRBD1 (5 bases). Trimming removed 4 bases at V and 16 bases at J, with 19 bases between. This CDR3 contains 12 residues. CDR1 and CDR2 from the germline V gene are GTSNPN and SVGIG (reference sequence). Here the CDR3 reads CAWTLWAGPTFF. DNA of the CDR3: TGTGCCTGGACCCTATGGGCAGGGCCGACGTTTTTT.

The chain carries TRBV9 and TRBJ2-3; TRBD2 might be the D (6 bases). Germline CDR1 reads SGDLS; CDR2 reads YYNGEE. Trimming removed 0 bases at V and 5 bases at J, with 10 bases between. CDR3 length: 14 amino acids. The CDR3 DNA sequence: TGTGCCAGCAGCGTAGCGGGCGGGGTAGATACGCAGTATTTT. This sequence encodes CASSVAGGVDTQYF.

The genes are TRBV19 and TRBJ2-2; 11 bases fit TRBD1. V trimming: 6 bases; J trimming: 4 bases; junction bases outside the gene matches: 4. Looked up from germline, CDR1 is LNHDA and CDR2 is SQIVND (reference sequence). The CDR3 runs 15 residues. CDR3 sequence reads: CASSGQGAATGELFF. For the CDR3, the DNA is TGTGCCAGTAGCGGACAGGGGGCGGCCACCGGGGAGCTGTTTTTT.

This clone appeared a few times. This sequence joins TRBV7-3 and TRBJ1-6; TRBD1 aligns across 7 bases. The germline CDR1 and CDR2 sequences are SGHTA and FQGTGA. The CDR3 totals 15 residues. The junction had 8 bases not matched to a gene; V was cut back by 5 bases and J by 7 bases. Here the CDR3 reads CASSLSGTVNSPLHF. Written as DNA, the CDR3 is TGTGCCAGCAGCCTCTCCGGGACAGTCAATTCACCCCTCCACTTT.

This clone turned up a few times. V usage is TRBV10-3 and J usage is TRBJ1-5; possibly TRBD1 for D (6 bases). Trimming took off 6 bases at V and 5 bases at J, with 11 bases between the two ends. CDR1 ENHRY and CDR2 SYGVKD come from the germline V gene. This CDR3 region has 13 residues. This CDR3 reads CAIRDSGDQPQHF. CDR3 bases: TGTGCCATCAGGGACAGTGGGGATCAGCCCCAGCATTTT.

The chain carries TRBV5-4 and TRBJ2-1; 11 bases are shared with TRBD2. Losses at the gene ends were 4 bases for V and 7 bases for J; bases not matched to a gene: 13. This CDR3 spans 17 amino acids. Germline V gives CDR1 SGHNT, CDR2 YYREEE (reference sequence). The CDR3 sequence is CASSPILAGGPGNEQFF. CDR3 DNA sequence: TGTGCCAGCAGCCCCATCTTAGCGGGAGGGCCGGGAAATGAGCAGTTCTTC.

The chain joins TRBV10-3 to TRBJ2-5; D gene unclear. This CDR3 comprises 13 residues. Germline CDR1 reads ENHRY; CDR2 reads SYGVKD. Trimming took off 3 bases at V and 0 bases at J, with 5 bases between the two ends. The CDR3 nucleotides are TGTGCCATCAGTGATGGTCACCAAGAGACCCAGTACTTC. Amino acid sequence: CAISDGHQETQYF.

The rearrangement uses TRBV7-2 and TRBJ2-7, with D possibly TRBD1 on 5 matching bases. Germline V gives CDR1 SGHTA, CDR2 FQGNSA. The CDR3 covers 13 residues. V was cut by 2 bases and J by 4 bases, with 9 bases left in between. CDR3 protein: CASSLRQTYEQYF. In DNA, the CDR3 is TGTGCCAGCAGCTTACGACAGACGTACGAGCAGTACTTC. Combining the CDR3 with reference TRBV7-2 and TRBJ2-7 gives the whole variable domain GAGVSQSPSNKVTEKGKDVELRCDPISGHTALYWYRQSLGQGLEFLIYFQGNSAPDKSGLPSDRFSAERTGGSVSTLTIQRTQQEDSAVYLCASSLRQTYEQYFGPGTRLTVT.

The gene calls are TRBV6-5 and TRBJ1-2; weak D call: TRBD1 (5 bases). CDR3 length equals 13 residues. Per germline, CDR1 MNHEY and CDR2 SVGAGI. This CDR3 is CASTNRSNYGYTF. The CDR3, as DNA: TGTGCTTCAACCAACAGGTCGAACTATGGCTACACCTTC.

This clone was observed once. The V call is TRBV15, the J call TRBJ1-3; no clear D gene. Germline V gene sequence: CDR1 LNHNV, CDR2 YYDKDF (reference sequence). Trimming stripped 0 bases from V and 0 bases from J, with 3 bases between. This CDR3 contains 14 residues. The CDR3 loop is CATSREYSGNTIYF. As DNA, the CDR3 is TGTGCCACCAGCAGAGAGTACTCTGGAAACACCATATATTTT.

This clone was counted a single time. The rearrangement joins TRBV2 to TRBJ2-2; TRBD1 is a possible D gene (6 bases). V was trimmed by 6 bases and J by 4 bases, leaving 12 bases between them. Germline lookup yields CDR1 SNHLY and CDR2 FYNNEI. This CDR3 is 14 amino acids long. The chain's CDR3 is CASSRTDLTGELFF. CDR3 DNA: TGTGCCAGCAGCCGGACAGATCTCACCGGGGAGCTGTTTTTT.

The chain is built from TRBV2 and TRBJ2-2; D may be TRBD1 (6 bases). V dropped 5 bases and J dropped 0 bases, with 13 bases sitting between them. CDR1 SNHLY and CDR2 FYNNEI come from the germline V gene. The CDR3 contains 16 residues. The CDR3 loop is CASSFTGIPNTGELFF. CDR3 sequence (DNA): TGTGCCAGCAGTTTCACAGGGATTCCGAACACCGGGGAGCTGTTTTTT.

This clone was found once. The chain is built from TRBV11-3 and TRBJ1-3; TRBD1 might be the D (5 bases). This CDR3 contains 17 residues. Trimming pared 4 bases from V and 0 bases from J, leaving 16 bases between. Germline CDR1 and CDR2: SGHNT and YENEEA. For the CDR3, the DNA is TGTGCCAGCAGCTCCGCCAACGAACAGGTCTCTGGAAACACCATATATTTT. The encoded protein is CASSSANEQVSGNTIYF.

The chain links TRBV6-1 to TRBJ2-2; no clear D. Germline V CDR1 and CDR2: MNHNS, SASEGT. The V gene lost 3 bases and the J gene lost 7 bases, with 12 bases spanning the gap. The length of the CDR3 is 14 residues. DNA of the CDR3: TGTGCCAGCAGTGAGGTCAGTTCGGTCGGGGAGCTGTTTTTT. Translated: CASSEVSSVGELFF.

The chain combines TRBV5-6 with TRBJ2-2; D is possibly TRBD1 (6 bases). The CDR3 extends over 15 amino acids. The V and J ends lost 4 bases and 6 bases respectively, with 16 bases between them. Per germline, CDR1 SGHDT and CDR2 YYEEEE. CDR3 amino acids: CASSPLSGDPGELFF. As DNA, the CDR3 is TGTGCCAGCAGCCCCTTATCAGGGGACCCCGGGGAGCTGTTTTTT.